There are many counts of the clone carrying this T cell receptor (beta chain). Its antigen is not identified. Scientists amplified the TCR beta CDR3 regions from RNA transcripts. Amplification began with first-round RT-PCR using HTBI primers, then second-round multiplex PCR was performed. Via MiXCR, TCRdb re-called the multiplex PCR reads, giving one row per CDR3 protein. The sample lists about 380,000 distinct CDR3 sequences, less than 20% occurring once. The entry originates in a study of Graves' ophthalmopathy and Graves' hyperthyroidism. Overall study: Peripheral blood (taken before any treatment) was collected at initial diagnosis. The study's findings and limits: Predictions made by the model for ophthalmopathy progression reached roughly 70% sensitivity and about 72% specificity.

CDR3 size: 16 residues. V was clipped by 7 bases and J by 1 base, with 17 bases between them. Germline lookup yields CDR1 MNHEY and CDR2 SVGAGI. This chain uses TRBV6-5 with TRBJ1-5; D call uncertain. The TCR sequence derives from a woman under 30 with stable Graves' hyperthyroidism. The source material was peripheral blood. The CDR3 coding sequence is TGTGCCAGCATTAATCAGAGGGCCGGGAGCAATCAGCCCCAGCATTTT. Translating it yields CASINQRAGSNQPQHF.